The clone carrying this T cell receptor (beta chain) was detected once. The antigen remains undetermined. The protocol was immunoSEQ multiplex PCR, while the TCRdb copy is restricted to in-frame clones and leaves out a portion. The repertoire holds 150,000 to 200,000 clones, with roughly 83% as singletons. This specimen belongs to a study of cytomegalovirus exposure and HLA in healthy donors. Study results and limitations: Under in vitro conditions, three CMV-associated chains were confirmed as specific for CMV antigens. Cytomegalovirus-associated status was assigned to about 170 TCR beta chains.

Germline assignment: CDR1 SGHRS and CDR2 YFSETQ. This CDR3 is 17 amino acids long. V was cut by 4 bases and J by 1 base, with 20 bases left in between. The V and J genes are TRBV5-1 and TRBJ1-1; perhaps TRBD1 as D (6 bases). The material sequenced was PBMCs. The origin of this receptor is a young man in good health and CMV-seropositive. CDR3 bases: TGCGCCAGCAGCCCTCTCGGACAGAGACTACGGAACACTGAAGCTTTCTTT. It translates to CASSPLGQRLRNTEAFF.